This T cell receptor beta chain comes out of a study of beta chain features in type 1 diabetes. Overall study results and limits: Reads derived from cDNA could over-represent cells showing high TCR expression. All four CD4+ subsets of Type 1 diabetes patients contained TCRB CDR3s that were moderately but significantly shorter.

The CDR3 runs 15 residues. Germline-derived CDR1 and CDR2 are SGHDT and YYEEEE. V lost 0 bases and J lost 2; bases outside the gene matches: 2. CD4+ naive, central memory, regulatory and stem cell-like memory subsets were isolated by sorting on CD45RO/CCR7/CD25/CD127/CD95/CD27. TCRB transcripts that were expressed got sequenced, as all of the isolated RNA had been reverse transcribed. There were 3.5 million to 4.5 million reads on average in the naive, central memory and regulatory T cell samples. Libraries were prepared by immunoSEQ multiplex PCR; TCRdb keeps only in-frame clonotypes and omits some of them. The top ten hold 0.017% of the sample, which has some 290,000 clones, 14% seen once. In this sample, this clone turned up a few times. Its antigen is unknown.

Sequenced input: naive CD4+ T cells from blood. The chain is built from TRBV5-6 and TRBJ2-1, with TRBD1 matching over 7 bases. The TCR comes from a man aged 25 to 45 with type 1 diabetes. The CDR3 protein is CASSLDRGAYNEQFF. CDR3 DNA sequence: TGTGCCAGCAGCTTGGACAGGGGTGCCTACAATGAGCAGTTCTTC.